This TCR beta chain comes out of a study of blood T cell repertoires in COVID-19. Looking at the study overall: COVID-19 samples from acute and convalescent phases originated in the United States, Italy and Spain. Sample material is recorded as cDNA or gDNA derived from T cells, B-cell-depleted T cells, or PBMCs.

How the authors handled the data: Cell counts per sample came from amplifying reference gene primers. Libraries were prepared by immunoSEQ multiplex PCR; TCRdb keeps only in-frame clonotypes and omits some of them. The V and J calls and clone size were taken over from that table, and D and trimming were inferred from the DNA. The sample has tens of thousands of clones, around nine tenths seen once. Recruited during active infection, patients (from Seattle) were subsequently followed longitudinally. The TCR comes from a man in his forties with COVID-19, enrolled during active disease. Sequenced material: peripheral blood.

CDR3 nucleotides: TGCAGCGTTGATAACAGGGGGGCCTTCCTCGTCAATGAGCAGTTCTTC. Translation gives CSVDNRGAFLVNEQFF. This chain links TRBV29-1 with TRBJ2-1, with TRBD1 identical over 8 bases. The J segment lost 6 bases and the V segment lost 3 bases, leaving 13 bases of the junction unmatched. The CDR3 contains 16 residues. Germline V gene data show CDR1 as SQVTM and CDR2 as ANQGSEA.